The sequence of this T cell receptor (beta chain) was determined in a study of response to subunit inactivated influenza vaccine. Study results and limitations: It was suggested by the authors that few new T cells are recruited by each seasonal influenza vaccination.

For this clonotype: Its antigen is not known.

TCRdb used MiXCR to reprocess the RT-PCR reads, holding one entry per CDR3 protein. The table shows 700,000 to 800,000 distinct CDR3 sequences, with less than 20% occurring only once. The CDR3 consists of 15 residues. Germline V gives CDR1 LGHNA, CDR2 YSLEER. The V and J ends lost 1 base and 7 bases respectively, with 16 bases between them. The clonotype originates from a man in his fifties who received an inactivated influenza vaccine. The rearrangement uses TRBV4-3 and TRBJ1-2; no clear D gene. Sequencing was performed on PBMCs from blood, taken 4 to 6 days after vaccination. CDR3 bases: TGCGCCAGCAGCCAAGGGGCAGAACCCCATTTTGGCTACACCTTC. Translation gives CASSQGAEPHFGYTF.